These 2 T cell receptor beta chains share one sample of origin, sequenced in a study of Ad26.COV2.S vaccination and SARS-CoV-2 variants. Described treatment: around 19 received Ad26.COV2.S at low or high dose, single or two shots; 5 received placebo; per-sample allocation not given. All samples were drawn on day 63, counting from the first vaccine or placebo injection. Measured with immunoSEQ multiplex PCR; TCRdb has only the in-frame clones, and not every one. Of 350,000 to 450,000 clones listed, more than 75% are singletons. Sequences were derived from peripheral blood, sampled in a trial of Ad26.COV2.S vaccine versus placebo. All receptors come from a person aged 18-60 years who received the Ad26.COV2.S COVID-19 vaccine or a placebo.

The genes are TRBV23-1 and TRBJ1-4, with TRBD1 matching over 10 bases. TRBV23-1 is assigned to the ORF class and has an uncertain function. CDR3 length equals 19 residues. V lost 2 bases, J lost 1 base, and 10 bases stayed unmatched. The CDR3 is CASSQLGTGVLLTNEKLFF. CDR3 DNA sequence: TGCGCCAGCAGTCAACTCGGGACAGGGGTTCTCTTAACTAATGAAAAACTGTTTTTT.

This sequence joins TRBV10-2 and TRBJ1-5; D is perhaps TRBD1 (6 bases). V lost 3 bases, J lost 2 bases, and 14 bases lay in between. The V gene's germline CDR1 is WSHSY and CDR2 SAAADI. The CDR3 sequence is 16 residues long. The CDR3 DNA reads as TGCGCCAGCAGTGATTGGGGGGCGACGGGCAATCAGCCCCAGCATTTT. It is translated as CASSDWGATGNQPQHF.